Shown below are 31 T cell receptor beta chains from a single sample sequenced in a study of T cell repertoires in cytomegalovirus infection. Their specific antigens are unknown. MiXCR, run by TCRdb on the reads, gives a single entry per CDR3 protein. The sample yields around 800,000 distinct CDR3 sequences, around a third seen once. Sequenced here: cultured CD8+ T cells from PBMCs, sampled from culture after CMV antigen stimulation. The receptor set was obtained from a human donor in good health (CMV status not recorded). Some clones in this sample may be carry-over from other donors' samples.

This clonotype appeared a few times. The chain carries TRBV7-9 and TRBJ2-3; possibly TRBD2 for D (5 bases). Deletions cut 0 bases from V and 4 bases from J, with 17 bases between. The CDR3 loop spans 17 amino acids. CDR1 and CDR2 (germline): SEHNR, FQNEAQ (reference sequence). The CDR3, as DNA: TGTGCCAGCAGCTTAGCGAGGGCAGACCTCAGGCCAGATACGCAGTATTTT. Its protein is CASSLARADLRPDTQYF.

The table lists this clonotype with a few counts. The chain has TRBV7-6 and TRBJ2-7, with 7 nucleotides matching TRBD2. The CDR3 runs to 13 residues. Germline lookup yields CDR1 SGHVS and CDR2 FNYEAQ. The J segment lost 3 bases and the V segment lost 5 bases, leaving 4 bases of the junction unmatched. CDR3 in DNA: TGTGCCAGCAGCGAATGGGACTACTACGAGCAGTACTTC. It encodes CASSEWDYYEQYF.

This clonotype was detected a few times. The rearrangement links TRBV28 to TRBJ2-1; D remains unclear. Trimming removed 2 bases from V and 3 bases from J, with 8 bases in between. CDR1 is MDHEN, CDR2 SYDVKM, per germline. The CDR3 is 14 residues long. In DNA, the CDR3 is TGTGCCAGCAGTTTAACCCTACACTACAATGAGCAGTTCTTC. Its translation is CASSLTLHYNEQFF.

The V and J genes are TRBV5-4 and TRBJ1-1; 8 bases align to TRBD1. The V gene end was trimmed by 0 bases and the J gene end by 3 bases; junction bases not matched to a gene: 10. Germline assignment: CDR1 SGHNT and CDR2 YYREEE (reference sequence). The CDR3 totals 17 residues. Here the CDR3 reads CASSLVGRGRTDTEAFF. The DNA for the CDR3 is TGTGCCAGCAGCTTGGTGGGCAGGGGGCGCACGGACACTGAAGCTTTCTTT.

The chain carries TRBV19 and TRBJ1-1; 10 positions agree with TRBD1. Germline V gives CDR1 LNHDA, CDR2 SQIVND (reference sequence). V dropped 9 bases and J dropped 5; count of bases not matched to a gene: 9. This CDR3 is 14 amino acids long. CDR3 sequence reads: CASTRGQGGTEAFF. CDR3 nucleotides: TGTGCCAGCACTCGTGGACAGGGGGGAACTGAAGCTTTCTTT.

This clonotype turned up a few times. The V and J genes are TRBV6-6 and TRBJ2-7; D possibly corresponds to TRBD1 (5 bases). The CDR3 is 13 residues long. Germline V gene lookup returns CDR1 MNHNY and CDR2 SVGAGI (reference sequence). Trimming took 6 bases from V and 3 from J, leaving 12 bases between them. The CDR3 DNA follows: TGTGCCAGCAGCCCAGACAGTTTCTACGAGCAGTACGTC. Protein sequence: CASSPDSFYEQYV.

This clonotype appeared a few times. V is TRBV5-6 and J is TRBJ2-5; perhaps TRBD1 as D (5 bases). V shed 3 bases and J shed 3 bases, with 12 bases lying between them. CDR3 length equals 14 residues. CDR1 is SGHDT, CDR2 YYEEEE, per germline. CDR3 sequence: CASSSSLGEETQYF. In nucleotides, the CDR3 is TGTGCCAGCAGCTCGTCGCTAGGGGAAGAGACCCAGTACTTC. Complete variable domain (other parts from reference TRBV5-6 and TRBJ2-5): DAGVTQSPTHLIKTRGQQVTLRCSPKSGHDTVSWYQQALGQGPQFIFQYYEEEERQRGNFPDRFSGHQFPNYSSELNVNALLLGDSALYLCASSSSLGEETQYFGPGTRLLVL.

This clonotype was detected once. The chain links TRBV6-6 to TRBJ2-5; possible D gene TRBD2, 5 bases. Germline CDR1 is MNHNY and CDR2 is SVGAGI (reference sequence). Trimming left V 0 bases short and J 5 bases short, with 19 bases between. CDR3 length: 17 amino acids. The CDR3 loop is CASSYSKAGLRRETQYF. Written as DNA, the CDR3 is TGTGCCAGCAGTTACTCGAAAGCAGGCCTAAGGAGGGAGACCCAGTACTTC.

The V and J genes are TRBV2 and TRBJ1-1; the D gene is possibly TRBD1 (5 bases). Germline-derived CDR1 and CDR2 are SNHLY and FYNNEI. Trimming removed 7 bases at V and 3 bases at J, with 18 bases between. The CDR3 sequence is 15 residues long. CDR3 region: CASKVHVGDDTEAFF. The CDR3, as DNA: TGTGCCAGCAAGGTTCATGTTGGGGACGACACTGAAGCTTTCTTT.

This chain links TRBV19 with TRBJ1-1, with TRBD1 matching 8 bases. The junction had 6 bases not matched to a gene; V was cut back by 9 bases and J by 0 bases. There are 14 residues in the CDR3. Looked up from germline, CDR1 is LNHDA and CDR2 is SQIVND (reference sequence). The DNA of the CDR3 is TGTGCCAGCCTAGACAGGGGAGTGAACACTGAAGCTTTCTTT. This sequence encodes CASLDRGVNTEAFF.

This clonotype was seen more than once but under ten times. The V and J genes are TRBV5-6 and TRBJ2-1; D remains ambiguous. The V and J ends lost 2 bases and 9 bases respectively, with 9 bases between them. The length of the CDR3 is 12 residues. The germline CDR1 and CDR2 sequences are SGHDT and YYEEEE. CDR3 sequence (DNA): TGTGCCAGCAGCTTCGGTCTGCCTGAGCAGTTCTTC. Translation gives CASSFGLPEQFF. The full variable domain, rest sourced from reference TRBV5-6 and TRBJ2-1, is DAGVTQSPTHLIKTRGQQVTLRCSPKSGHDTVSWYQQALGQGPQFIFQYYEEEERQRGNFPDRFSGHQFPNYSSELNVNALLLGDSALYLCASSFGLPEQFFGPGTRLTVL.

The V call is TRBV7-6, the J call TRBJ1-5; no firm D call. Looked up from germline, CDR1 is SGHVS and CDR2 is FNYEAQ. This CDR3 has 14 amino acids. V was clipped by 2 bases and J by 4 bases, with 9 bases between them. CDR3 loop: CASSLSEINQPQHF. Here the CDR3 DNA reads TGTGCCAGCAGCTTATCCGAGATTAATCAGCCCCAGCATTTT.

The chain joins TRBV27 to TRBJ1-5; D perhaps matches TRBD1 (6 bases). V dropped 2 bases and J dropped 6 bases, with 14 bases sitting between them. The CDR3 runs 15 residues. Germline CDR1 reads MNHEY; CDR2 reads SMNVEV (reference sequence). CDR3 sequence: CASSLTGHGVQPQHF. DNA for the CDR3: TGTGCCAGCAGTTTAACGGGACATGGTGTTCAGCCCCAGCATTTT.

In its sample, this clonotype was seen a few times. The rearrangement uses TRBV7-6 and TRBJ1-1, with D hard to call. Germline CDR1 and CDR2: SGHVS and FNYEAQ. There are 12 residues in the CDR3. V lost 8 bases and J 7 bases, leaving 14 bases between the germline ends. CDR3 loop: CASLGPENEAFF. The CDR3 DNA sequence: TGTGCCAGCCTCGGGCCGGAAAATGAAGCTTTCTTT.

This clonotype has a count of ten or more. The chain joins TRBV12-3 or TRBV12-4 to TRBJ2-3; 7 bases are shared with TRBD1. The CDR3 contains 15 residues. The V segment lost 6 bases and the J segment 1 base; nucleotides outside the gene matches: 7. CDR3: CASSIQGVGTDTQYF. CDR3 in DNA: TGTGCCAGCAGCATCCAGGGGGTCGGCACAGATACGCAGTATTTT.

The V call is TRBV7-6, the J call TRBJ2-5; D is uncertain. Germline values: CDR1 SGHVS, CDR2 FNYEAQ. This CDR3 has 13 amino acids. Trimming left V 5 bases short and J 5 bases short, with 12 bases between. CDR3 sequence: CASSPSDWETQYF. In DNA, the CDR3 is TGTGCCAGCAGCCCTTCAGACTGGGAGACCCAGTACTTC.

The CDR3 bases are TGCGCCAGCAGCTTAGACAGTCCGACTAGCTATGGCTACACCTTC. Translation gives CASSLDSPTSYGYTF. The chain is built from TRBV5-1 and TRBJ1-2, with D tentatively TRBD1 (5 bases). Trimming cost V 2 bases and J 4 bases, with 15 bases left between them. Per the germline V gene, CDR1 is SGHRS and CDR2 is YFSETQ. The CDR3 is made up of 15 amino acids.

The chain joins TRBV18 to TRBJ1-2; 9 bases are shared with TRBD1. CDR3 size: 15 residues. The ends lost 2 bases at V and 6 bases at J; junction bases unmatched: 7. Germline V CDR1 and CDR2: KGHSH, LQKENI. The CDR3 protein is CASSPGGQGPHGYTF. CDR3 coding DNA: TGTGCCAGCTCACCAGGCGGACAGGGGCCCCATGGCTACACCTTC.

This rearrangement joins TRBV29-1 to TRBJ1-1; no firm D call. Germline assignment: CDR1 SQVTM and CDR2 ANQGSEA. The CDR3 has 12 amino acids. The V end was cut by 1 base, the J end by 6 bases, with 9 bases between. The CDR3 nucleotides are TGCAGCGTTGAAGGGGATTCGGCTGAAGCTTTCTTT. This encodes CSVEGDSAEAFF.

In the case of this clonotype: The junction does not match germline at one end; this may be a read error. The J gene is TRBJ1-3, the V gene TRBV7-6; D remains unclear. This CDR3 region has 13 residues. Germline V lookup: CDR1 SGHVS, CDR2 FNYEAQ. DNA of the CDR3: TGTGCCAGCAGCACCTTGGCAGCTCCCCTCCAGAATTTT. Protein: CASSTLAAPLQNF. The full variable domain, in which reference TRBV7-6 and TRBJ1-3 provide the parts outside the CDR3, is GAGVSQSPRYKVTKRGQDVALRCDPISGHVSLYWYRQALGQGPEFLTYFNYEAQQDKSGLPNDRFSAERPEGSISTLTIQRTEQRDSAMYRCASSTLAAPLQNFGEGSWLTVV.

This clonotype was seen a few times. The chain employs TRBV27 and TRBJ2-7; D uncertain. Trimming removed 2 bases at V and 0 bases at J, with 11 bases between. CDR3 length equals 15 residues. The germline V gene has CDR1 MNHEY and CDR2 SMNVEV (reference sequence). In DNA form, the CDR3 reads TGTGCCAGCAGTTTACACGGCTTGAGCTCCTACGAGCAGTACGTC. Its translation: CASSLHGLSSYEQYV.

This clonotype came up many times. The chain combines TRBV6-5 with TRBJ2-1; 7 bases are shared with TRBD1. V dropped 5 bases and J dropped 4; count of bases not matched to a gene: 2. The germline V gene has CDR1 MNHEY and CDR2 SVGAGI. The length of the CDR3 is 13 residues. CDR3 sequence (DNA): TGTGCCAGCAGTCCGGGACAGTACAATGAGCAGTTCTTC. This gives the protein CASSPGQYNEQFF.

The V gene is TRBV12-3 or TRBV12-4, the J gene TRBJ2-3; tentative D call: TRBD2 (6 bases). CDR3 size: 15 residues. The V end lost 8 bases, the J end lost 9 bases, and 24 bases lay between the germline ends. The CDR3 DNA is TGTGCCAGCGGCTCCAATGTCCTAGCGCCAGGGACGCAGTATTTT. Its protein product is CASGSNVLAPGTQYF.

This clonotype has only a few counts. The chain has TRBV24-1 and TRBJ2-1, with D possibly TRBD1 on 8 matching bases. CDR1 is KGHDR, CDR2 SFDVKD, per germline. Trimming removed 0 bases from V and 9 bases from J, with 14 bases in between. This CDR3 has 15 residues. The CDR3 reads CATSDLTGGGSEQFF. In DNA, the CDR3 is TGTGCCACCAGTGATTTGACAGGGGGGGGTTCTGAGCAGTTCTTC.

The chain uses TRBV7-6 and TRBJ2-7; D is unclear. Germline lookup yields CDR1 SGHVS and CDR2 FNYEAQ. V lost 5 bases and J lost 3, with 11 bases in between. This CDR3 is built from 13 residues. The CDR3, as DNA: TGTGCCAGCAGCCAACCTCTAAACTACGAGCAGTACTTC. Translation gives CASSQPLNYEQYF.

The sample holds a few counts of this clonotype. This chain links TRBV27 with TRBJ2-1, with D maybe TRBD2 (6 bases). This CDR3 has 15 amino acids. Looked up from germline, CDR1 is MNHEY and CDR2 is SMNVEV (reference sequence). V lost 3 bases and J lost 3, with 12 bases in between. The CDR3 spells CASSFGDSLYNEQFF. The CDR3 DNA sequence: TGTGCCAGCAGTTTTGGGGACTCCCTCTACAATGAGCAGTTCTTC.

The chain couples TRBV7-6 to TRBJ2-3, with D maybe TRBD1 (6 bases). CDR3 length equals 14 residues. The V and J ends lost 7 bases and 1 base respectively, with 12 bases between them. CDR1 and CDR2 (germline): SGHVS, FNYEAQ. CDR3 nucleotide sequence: TGTGCCAGCACCTCTCGGACAGGCACAGATACGCAGTATTTT. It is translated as CASTSRTGTDTQYF.

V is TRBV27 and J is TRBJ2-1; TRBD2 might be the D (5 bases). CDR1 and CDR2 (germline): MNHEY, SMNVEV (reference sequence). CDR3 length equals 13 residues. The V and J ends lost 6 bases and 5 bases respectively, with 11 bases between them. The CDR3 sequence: CASRNGIHNEQFF. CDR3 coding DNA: TGTGCCAGCAGAAACGGGATCCACAATGAGCAGTTCTTC.

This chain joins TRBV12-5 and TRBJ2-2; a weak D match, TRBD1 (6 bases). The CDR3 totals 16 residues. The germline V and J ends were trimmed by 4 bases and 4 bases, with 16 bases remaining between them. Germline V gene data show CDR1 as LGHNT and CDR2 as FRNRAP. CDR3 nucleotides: TGTGCTAGTGGTTACTCGACAGGACGCGGCACCGGGGAGCTGTTTTTT. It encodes CASGYSTGRGTGELFF.

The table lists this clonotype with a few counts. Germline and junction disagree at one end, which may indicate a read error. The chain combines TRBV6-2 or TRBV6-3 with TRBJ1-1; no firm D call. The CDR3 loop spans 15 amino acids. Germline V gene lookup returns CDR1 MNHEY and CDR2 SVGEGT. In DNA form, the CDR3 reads TGTGCCAGCAGTAACTCCCCCAGACAGAACACTGAAGCTTTCTTT. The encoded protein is CASSNSPRQNTEAFF.

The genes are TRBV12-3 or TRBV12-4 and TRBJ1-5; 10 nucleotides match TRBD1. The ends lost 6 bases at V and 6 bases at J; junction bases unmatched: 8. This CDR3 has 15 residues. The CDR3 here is CASSPDRGIFQPQHF. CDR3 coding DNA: TGTGCCAGCAGCCCGGACAGGGGGATTTTTCAGCCCCAGCATTTT.